This T cell receptor (beta chain) was obtained from a study of T-cell reconstitution after alpha-beta-depleted transplantation in children. Study-wide findings and caveats: About two months after transplant, alpha-beta T cells reportedly came from several hundred expanded graft clones. Once a year had passed after transplant, T-cell counts and diversity came mostly from newly produced T cells.

This clonotype has more than one count but fewer than ten. The antigen is not known. This CDR3 has 16 amino acids. Germline assignment: CDR1 KGHSH and CDR2 LQKENI. V was pared by 5 bases and J by 7 bases, with 13 bases of the junction left unmatched. Preparation of the TCRbeta library involved a method that used unique molecular identifiers. TCRdb analysed the PCR reads with MiXCR anew, one entry per CDR3 protein. The table records hundreds of thousands of distinct CDR3 sequences, roughly 13% of them present only once. The source of this sequence is a male patient under 18 who had a stem cell transplant for acute myeloid leukemia, so the T cells may come from the graft donor. This specimen consisted of PBMCs, mostly from graft donor cells, obtained 360 days after TCRalphabeta/CD19-depleted stem cell transplant. The chain uses TRBV18 and TRBJ2-1, with 8 bases that match TRBD1. CDR3: CASSRGTGRLPNEQFF. The CDR3 coding sequence is TGTGCCAGCTCAAGAGGGACAGGTCGCCTTCCTAATGAGCAGTTCTTC. Drawing the rest from reference TRBV18 and TRBJ2-1, the complete variable domain is NAGVMQNPRHLVRRRGQEARLRCSPMKGHSHVYWYRQLPEEGLKFMVYLQKENIIDESGMPKERFSAEFPKEGPSILRIQQVVRGDSAAYFCASSRGTGRLPNEQFFGPGTRLTVL.